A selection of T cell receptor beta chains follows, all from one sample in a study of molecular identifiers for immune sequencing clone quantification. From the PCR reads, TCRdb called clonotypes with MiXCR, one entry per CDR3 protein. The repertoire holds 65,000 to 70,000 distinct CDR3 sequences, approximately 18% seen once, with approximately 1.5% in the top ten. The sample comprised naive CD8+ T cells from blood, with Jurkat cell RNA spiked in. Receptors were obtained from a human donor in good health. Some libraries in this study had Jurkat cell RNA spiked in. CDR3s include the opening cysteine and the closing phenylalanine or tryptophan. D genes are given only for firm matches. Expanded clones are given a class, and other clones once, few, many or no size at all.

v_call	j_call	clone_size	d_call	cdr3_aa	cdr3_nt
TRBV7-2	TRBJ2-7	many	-	CASSYPGRIYEQYF	TGTGCCAGCAGCTACCCGGGACGAATCTACGAGCAGTACTTC
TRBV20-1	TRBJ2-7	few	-	CSTGPSPLSEQYF	TGCTCAACCGGGCCCTCACCCTTAAGCGAGCAGTACTTC
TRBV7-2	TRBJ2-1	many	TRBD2	CASSSLLAGGPSSYNEQFF	TGTGCCAGCAGCTCCCTACTAGCGGGAGGGCCGAGCTCCTACAATGAGCAGTTCTTC
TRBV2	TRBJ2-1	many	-	CASGGTDNEQFF	TGTGCCAGCGGGGGGACGGACAATGAGCAGTTCTTC
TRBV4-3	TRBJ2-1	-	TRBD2	CASSQDHLAGGDSYNEQFF	TGCGCCAGCAGCCAAGATCATTTAGCGGGAGGTGATTCCTACAATGAGCAGTTCTTC
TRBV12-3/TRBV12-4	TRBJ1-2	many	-	CASSLGQVIDYGYTF	TGTGCCAGCAGTTTAGGGCAGGTTATTGACTATGGCTACACCTTC
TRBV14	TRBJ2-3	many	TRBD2	CASSPQIAGGPFTDTQYF	TGTGCCAGCAGCCCTCAAATAGCGGGAGGGCCCTTCACAGATACGCAGTATTTT
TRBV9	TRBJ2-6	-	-	CANSVAAGANVLTF	TGTGCCAACAGCGTCGCCGCTGGGGCCAACGTCCTGACTTTC
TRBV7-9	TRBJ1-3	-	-	CASSSGPTAGNTIYF	TGTGCCAGCAGCTCGGGACCGACAGCGGGAAACACCATATATTTT
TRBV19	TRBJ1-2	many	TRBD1	CASSHGQAPFYGYTF	TGTGCCAGTAGTCACGGACAGGCTCCCTTCTATGGCTACACCTTC
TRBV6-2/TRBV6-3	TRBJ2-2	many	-	CASSYSKERTFTGELFF	TGTGCCAGCAGTTACTCGAAAGAAAGGACTTTCACCGGGGAGCTGTTTTTT
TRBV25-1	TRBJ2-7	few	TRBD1	CASRGTGGREQYF	TGTGCCAGCAGAGGAACAGGGGGGAGGGAGCAGTACTTC
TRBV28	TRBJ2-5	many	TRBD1	CASSGSWMTGEETQYF	TGTGCCAGCAGTGGATCCTGGATGACAGGGGAAGAGACCCAGTACTTC
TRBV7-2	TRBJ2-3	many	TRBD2	CASSPGLAGPSGTQYF	TGTGCCAGCAGCCCGGGACTAGCGGGACCCTCCGGTACGCAGTATTTT
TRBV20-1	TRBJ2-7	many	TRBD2	CSARATGLVAYEQYF	TGCAGTGCTAGAGCGACGGGACTAGTAGCCTACGAGCAGTACTTC
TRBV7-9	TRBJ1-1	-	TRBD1	CASSEGQGLTEAFF	TGTGCCAGCAGCGAGGGACAGGGATTGACTGAAGCTTTCTTT
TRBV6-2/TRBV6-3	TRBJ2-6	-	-	CVSYKSSGLGANVLTF	TGTGTCAGCTATAAAAGTTCGGGGCTTGGGGCCAACGTCCTGACTTTC
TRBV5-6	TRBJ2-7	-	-	CASSAGANSYEQYF	TGTGCCAGCAGCGCCGGCGCCAACTCCTACGAGCAGTACTTC
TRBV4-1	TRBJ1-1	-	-	CASSHPTGSTEAFF	TGCGCCAGCAGCCACCCCACAGGGAGCACTGAAGCTTTCTTT
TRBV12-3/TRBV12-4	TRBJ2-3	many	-	CASSLGVIDTQYF	TGTGCCAGCAGTTTGGGCGTAATAGATACGCAGTATTTT
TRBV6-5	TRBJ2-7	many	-	CASSYGGQFEQYF	TGTGCCAGCAGTTACGGCGGACAGTTCGAGCAGTACTTC
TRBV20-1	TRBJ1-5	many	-	CSEMGRGNQPQHF	TGCAGTGAGATGGGCAGGGGCAATCAGCCCCAGCATTTT
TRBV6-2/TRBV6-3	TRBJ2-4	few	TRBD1	CASSATGLAKNIQYF	TGTGCCAGCAGTGCGACAGGGCTAGCCAAAAACATTCAGTACTTC
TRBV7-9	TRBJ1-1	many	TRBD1	CASSSQKTGFAEAFF	TGTGCCAGCAGCTCGCAAAAGACAGGGTTCGCTGAAGCTTTCTTT
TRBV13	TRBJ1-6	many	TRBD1	CASSLGTGTNSPLHF	TGTGCCAGCAGCTTAGGGACAGGGACTAATTCACCCCTCCACTTT
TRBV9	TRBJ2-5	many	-	CASSPPRNQETQYF	TGTGCCAGCAGCCCCCCACGGAACCAAGAGACCCAGTACTTC
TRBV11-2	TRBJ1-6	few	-	CASSLEPGSPLHF	TGTGCCAGCAGCTTAGAACCAGGTTCACCCCTCCACTTT
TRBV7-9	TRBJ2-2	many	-	CASSLPRDPTGELFF	TGTGCCAGCAGCTTACCGAGGGATCCCACCGGGGAGCTGTTTTTT
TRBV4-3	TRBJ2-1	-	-	CASSQGLCNEQFF	TGCGCCAGCAGCCAAGGTCTATGCAATGAGCAGTTCTTC
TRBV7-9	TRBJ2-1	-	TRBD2	CASPREGSRVGSYNEQFF	TGTGCCAGCCCCCGGGAGGGATCGAGGGTGGGCTCCTACAATGAGCAGTTCTTC
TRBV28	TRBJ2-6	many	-	CASSTSNVLTF	TGTGCCAGCAGTACATCCAACGTCCTGACTTTC
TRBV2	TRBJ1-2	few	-	CASSEDGGGYGYTF	TGTGCCAGCAGTGAAGACGGGGGGGGCTATGGCTACACCTTC
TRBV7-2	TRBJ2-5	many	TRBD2	CASSLAQLAGETQYF	TGTGCCAGCAGCTTAGCGCAACTAGCGGGAGAGACCCAGTACTTC
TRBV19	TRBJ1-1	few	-	CATNNPGDTEAFF	TGTGCCACTAATAATCCAGGGGACACTGAAGCTTTCTTT
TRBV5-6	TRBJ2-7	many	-	CASSQAAEQYF	TGTGCCAGCAGCCAGGCCGCCGAGCAGTACTTC
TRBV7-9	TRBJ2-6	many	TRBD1	CASSLVGVPGTGGSGANVLTF	TGTGCCAGCAGCTTAGTAGGAGTCCCGGGAACAGGGGGTTCTGGGGCCAACGTCCTGACTTTC
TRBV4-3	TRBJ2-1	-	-	CASSQVEGPYNEQFF	TGCGCCAGCAGCCAAGTGGAGGGCCCCTACAATGAGCAGTTCTTC
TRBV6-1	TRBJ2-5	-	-	CASSEYLASGARETQYF	TGTGCCAGCAGTGAATATTTAGCGTCGGGGGCTCGGGAGACCCAGTACTTC
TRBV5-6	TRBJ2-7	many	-	CASSLSAEQYF	TGTGCCAGCAGCTTGTCGGCCGAGCAGTACTTC
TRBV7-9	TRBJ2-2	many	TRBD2	CASSSGLAGVRGELFF	TGTGCCAGCAGCTCGGGACTAGCGGGAGTGAGAGGGGAGCTGTTTTTT
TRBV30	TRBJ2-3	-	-	CAWSVLRGTQYF	TGTGCCTGGAGTGTCTTGAGGGGGACGCAGTATTTT
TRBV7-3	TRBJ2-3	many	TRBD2	CASSLTGGTDTQYF	TGTGCCAGCAGCTTAACGGGAGGGACAGATACGCAGTATTTT
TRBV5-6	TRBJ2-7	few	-	CASSLGGGTSRLEQYF	TGTGCCAGCAGCTTAGGGGGGGGGACTTCTCGGCTGGAGCAGTACTTC
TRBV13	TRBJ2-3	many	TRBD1	CASSLAGGSSTDTQYF	TGTGCCAGCAGCTTAGCAGGGGGCTCTAGCACAGATACGCAGTATTTT
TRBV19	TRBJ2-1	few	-	CASSIYLSSYNEQFF	TGTGCCAGTAGTATATACTTGAGCTCCTACAATGAGCAGTTCTTC
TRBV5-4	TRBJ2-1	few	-	CASSTGRVAAYNEQSF	TGTGCCAGCAGCACAGGGAGGGTGGCGGCCTACAATGAGCAGTCCTTC
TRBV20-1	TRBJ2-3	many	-	CSAAQGPPSRDTQYF	TGCAGTGCTGCGCAGGGACCCCCTAGCAGAGATACGCAGTATTTT
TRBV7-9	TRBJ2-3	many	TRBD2	CASSNSGGTDTQYF	TGTGCCAGCAGCAATAGCGGGGGCACAGATACGCAGTATTTT
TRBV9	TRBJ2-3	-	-	CASSVWGSGDTQYF	TGTGCCAGCAGCGTATGGGGGAGCGGGGATACGCAGTATTTT
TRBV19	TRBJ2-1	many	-	CASSRGADEQFF	TGTGCCAGTAGTAGGGGGGCGGATGAGCAGTTCTTC
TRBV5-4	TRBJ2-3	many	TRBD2	CASSLGPGLAHSSTDTQYF	TGTGCCAGCAGCTTAGGTCCGGGACTAGCGCATTCTAGCACAGATACGCAGTATTTT
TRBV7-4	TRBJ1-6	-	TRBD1	CAKHLQAGGTNNSPLHF	TGTGCCAAACACCTACAAGCAGGGGGCACGAATAATTCACCCCTCCACTTT
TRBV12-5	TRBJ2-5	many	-	CASGSDSDRAYQETQYF	TGTGCTAGTGGTTCTGATTCGGACCGGGCGTACCAAGAGACCCAGTACTTC
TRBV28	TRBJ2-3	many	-	CASSRRGADTQYF	TGTGCCAGCAGCCGCCGGGGCGCAGATACGCAGTATTTT
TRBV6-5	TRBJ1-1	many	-	CASMSGFRTEAFF	TGTGCCAGCATGTCTGGGTTTCGCACTGAAGCTTTCTTT
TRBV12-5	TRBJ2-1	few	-	CASGSASAARNEQFF	TGTGCTAGTGGTTCCGCTAGCGCGGCCCGCAATGAGCAGTTCTTC
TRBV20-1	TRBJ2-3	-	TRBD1	CSARDPQQGDIDTQYF	TGCAGTGCCAGAGATCCCCAACAGGGGGACATAGATACGCAGTATTTT
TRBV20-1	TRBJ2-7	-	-	CSAGGRASHERYF	TGCAGTGCTGGAGGTAGGGCCTCCCACGAGCGGTACTTC
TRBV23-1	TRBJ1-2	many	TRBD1	CDWTTGNYGYTF	TGCGACTGGACGACAGGGAACTATGGCTACACCTTC